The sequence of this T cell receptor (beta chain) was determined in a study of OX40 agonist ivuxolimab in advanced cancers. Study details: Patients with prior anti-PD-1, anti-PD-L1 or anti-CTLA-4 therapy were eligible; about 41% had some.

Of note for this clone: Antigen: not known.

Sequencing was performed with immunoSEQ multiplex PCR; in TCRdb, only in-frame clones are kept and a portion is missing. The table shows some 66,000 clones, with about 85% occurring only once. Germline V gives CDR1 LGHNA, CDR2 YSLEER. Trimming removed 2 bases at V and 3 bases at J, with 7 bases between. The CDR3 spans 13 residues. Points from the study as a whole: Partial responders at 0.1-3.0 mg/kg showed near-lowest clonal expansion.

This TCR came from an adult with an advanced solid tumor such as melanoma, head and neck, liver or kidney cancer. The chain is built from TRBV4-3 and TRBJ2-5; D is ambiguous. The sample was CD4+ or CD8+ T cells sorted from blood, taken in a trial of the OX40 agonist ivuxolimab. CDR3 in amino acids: CASSQWQKETQYF. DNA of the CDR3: TGCGCCAGCAGCCAATGGCAGAAAGAGACCCAGTACTTC.